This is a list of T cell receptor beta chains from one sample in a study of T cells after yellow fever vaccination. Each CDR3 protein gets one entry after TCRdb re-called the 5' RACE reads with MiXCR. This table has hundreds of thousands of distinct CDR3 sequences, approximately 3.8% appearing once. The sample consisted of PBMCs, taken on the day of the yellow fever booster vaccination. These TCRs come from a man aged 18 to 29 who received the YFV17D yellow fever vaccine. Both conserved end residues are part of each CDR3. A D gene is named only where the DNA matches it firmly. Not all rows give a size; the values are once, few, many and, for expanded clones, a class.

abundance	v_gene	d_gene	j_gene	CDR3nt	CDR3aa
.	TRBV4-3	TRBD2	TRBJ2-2	TGCGCCAGCAGCCAAGATCGACTAGCGGGGGGTCGGGAGCTGTTTTTT	CASSQDRLAGGRELFF
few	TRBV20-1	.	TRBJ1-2	TGCAGTGCTAGTCCACGGTGGGGAGGAGGCTACACCTTC	CSASPRWGGGYTF
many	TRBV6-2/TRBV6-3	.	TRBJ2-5	TGTGCCAGCAGTTACTCTCTAGCTCGAGAGACCCAGTACTTC	CASSYSLARETQYF
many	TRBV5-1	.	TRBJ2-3	TGCGCCAGCAGCTTGGGCGGCGTTGGGTCCGGCACAGATACGCAGTATTTT	CASSLGGVGSGTDTQYF
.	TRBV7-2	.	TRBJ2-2	TGTGCCAGCAGGTGGACGGCGAACACCGGGGAGCTGTTTTTT	CASRWTANTGELFF
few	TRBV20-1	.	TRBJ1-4	TGCAGTGCTAGAGGGGGGGGAAGTGAAAAACTGTTTTTT	CSARGGGSEKLFF
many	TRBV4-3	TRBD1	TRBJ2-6	TGCGCCAGCAGCCAAGATTGGTCAGGGGGCGCTAACGGGGCCAACGTCCTGACTTTC	CASSQDWSGGANGANVLTF
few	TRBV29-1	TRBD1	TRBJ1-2	TGCAGCGCCCGGAGCGGCCCTCACAGGGGCCCCCAGTCCGGCTACACCTTC	CSARSGPHRGPQSGYTF
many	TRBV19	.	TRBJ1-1	TGTGCCAGTAGTATCAGTCCCTACAAGAACACTGAAGCTTTCTTT	CASSISPYKNTEAFF
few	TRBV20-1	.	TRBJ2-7	TGCAGTGCTAGTAAGGGACTGAGGGGCTACGAGCAGTACTTC	CSASKGLRGYEQYF